These T cell receptor beta chains were read from a single sample in a study of shared T cell receptors in the human thymus. Using immunoSEQ multiplex PCR, the repertoire was profiled, and TCRdb retains in-frame clones only, with some absent. Among over 350,000 clones listed, just under 95% were seen once. Specimen: thymocytes. The source of these receptors is a human donor. Each CDR3 is given with its conserved first and last residue. D genes are given only for firm matches. Expanded clones get a size class; other rows say once, few or many, or leave the size out.

size	D	V	J	CDR3	DNA
.	.	TRBV14	TRBJ2-7	CASSQEPYEQYF	TGTGCCAGCAGCCAAGAACCCTACGAGCAGTACTTC
.	.	TRBV6-6	TRBJ2-2	CASSPGIYTGELFF	TGTGCCAGCAGCCCGGGAATTTACACCGGGGAGCTGTTTTTT
.	.	TRBV7-9	TRBJ1-1	CASSLVGAPTEWNTEAFF	TGTGCCAGCAGCCTGGTCGGGGCACCTACGGAGTGGAACACTGAAGCTTTCTTT
.	.	TRBV21-1	TRBJ2-7	CASTSKGTPILKEQYF	TGTGCCAGTACTTCTAAAGGGACTCCAATTTTGAAGGAGCAGTACTTC
.	.	TRBV28	TRBJ2-7	CASSLWGSYEQYF	TGTGCCAGCAGCCTTTGGGGGTCCTACGAGCAGTACTTC
.	.	TRBV28	TRBJ2-5	CASSGDGTQYF	TGTGCCAGCAGTGGCGACGGGACCCAGTACTTC
.	.	TRBV7-9	TRBJ1-2	CASSLLPLGYGYTF	TGTGCCAGCAGCTTACTTCCCCTCGGCTATGGCTACACCTTC
.	.	TRBV27	TRBJ1-2	CASRGTGSHYGYTF	TGTGCCAGCAGGGGTACAGGATCTCACTATGGCTACACCTTC
.	.	TRBV15	TRBJ2-7	CATSRGLGVSYEQYF	TGTGCCACCAGCAGAGGGTTAGGAGTGTCCTACGAGCAGTACTTC
.	.	TRBV28	TRBJ1-2	CASSRRGTAWDYTF	TGTGCCAGCAGCCGCCGGGGGACGGCGTGGGACTACACCTTC
.	.	TRBV21-1	TRBJ2-6	CASSKVLVQREKETGANVLTF	TGTGCCAGCAGCAAAGTTCTAGTTCAGCGGGAGAAAGAAACTGGGGCCAACGTCCTGACTTTC
.	TRBD2	TRBV10-3	TRBJ2-3	CATKRTSGDTDTQYF	TGTGCCACCAAGAGGACTAGCGGGGACACAGATACGCAGTATTTT
.	.	TRBV4-1	TRBJ1-2	CASSQGQGFGYTF	TGCGCCAGCAGCCAAGGGCAGGGGTTTGGCTACACCTTC
.	TRBD1	TRBV5-1	TRBJ2-7	CASSLGDRGKGQYF	TGCGCCAGCAGCTTGGGGGACAGGGGTAAAGGGCAGTACTTC
once	TRBD2	TRBV28	TRBJ2-1	CASPTGTSGFNEQFF	TGTGCCAGCCCTACCGGGACTAGCGGATTCAATGAGCAGTTCTTC
.	TRBD1	TRBV19	TRBJ1-2	CASSTGQGRVGGYTF	TGTGCCAGTAGTACGGGACAGGGGAGGGTTGGAGGCTACACCTTC
.	.	TRBV27	TRBJ1-6	CASRPLGGPNSPLHF	TGTGCCAGCAGACCCCTAGGGGGACCTAATTCACCCCTCCACTTT
.	TRBD2	TRBV10-2	TRBJ2-5	CASSDRPTSGRGGMWTQYF	TGCGCCAGCAGTGATCGCCCAACAAGCGGGAGGGGGGGGATGTGGACCCAGTACTTC
.	.	TRBV7-9	TRBJ2-3	CASSLEGPDSTDTQYF	TGTGCCAGCAGCTTAGAGGGGCCAGACAGCACAGATACGCAGTATTTT
.	.	TRBV11-2	TRBJ2-1	CASSPLGSASSYNEQFF	TGTGCCAGCAGCCCTCTGGGTTCGGCTAGCTCCTACAATGAGCAGTTCTTC
.	TRBD1	TRBV28	TRBJ2-7	CASSGTGAYEQYF	TGTGCCAGCTCTGGGACAGGGGCCTACGAGCAGTACTTC
.	TRBD1	TRBV7-9	TRBJ1-4	CASSASPGRGGDEKLFF	TGTGCCAGCAGCGCTAGCCCCGGCAGGGGGGGGGATGAAAAACTGTTTTTT
.	TRBD2	TRBV4-1	TRBJ2-1	CASSLHRTSKPRGISYNEQFF	TGCGCCAGCAGCCTGCATCGGACTAGCAAACCCCGAGGAATCTCCTACAATGAGCAGTTCTTC
.	TRBD2	TRBV28	TRBJ2-3	CASSILAGGPTGTDTQYF	TGTGCCAGCAGCATACTAGCGGGAGGGCCGACGGGCACAGATACGCAGTATTTT
.	.	TRBV10-3	TRBJ2-7	CAISELRGRGPRDEQYF	TGTGCCATCAGTGAGTTGAGGGGCAGGGGACCCCGGGATGAGCAGTACTTC
.	.	TRBV2	TRBJ2-1	CASSETGKVYNEQFF	TGTGCCAGCAGTGAAACAGGGAAAGTCTACAATGAGCAGTTCTTC
.	.	TRBV4-1	TRBJ1-1	CASSQGSEPDRPTGTEAFF	TGCGCCAGCAGCCAAGGGTCCGAACCAGACAGGCCGACGGGGACTGAAGCTTTCTTT
once	.	TRBV7-9	TRBJ2-7	CASSPPLGSSYEQYF	TGTGCCAGCAGCCCTCCTCTGGGCAGCTCCTACGAGCAGTACTTC
.	.	TRBV5-1	TRBJ2-2	CASMRVQRTGELFF	TGCGCCAGCATGCGAGTTCAGCGCACCGGGGAGCTGTTTTTT
.	.	TRBV4-3	TRBJ1-2	CASSQPPPGNYGYTF	TGCGCCAGCAGCCAACCCCCCCCGGGGAACTATGGCTACACCTTC
.	.	TRBV30	TRBJ1-2	CAWSHRNYGYTF	TGTGCCTGGAGTCACCGGAACTATGGCTACACCTTC
.	.	TRBV27	TRBJ1-5	CASSRQALSNQPQHF	TGTGCCAGCAGTAGACAGGCTCTTAGCAATCAGCCCCAGCATTTT
once	TRBD2	TRBV28	TRBJ2-5	CASSCASGRALEETQYF	TGTGCCAGCAGTTGCGCTAGCGGGAGGGCCCTCGAAGAGACCCAGTACTTC
.	TRBD1	TRBV5-1	TRBJ2-7	CASSLWDREFEGLYF	TGCGCCAGCAGCTTGTGGGACAGGGAATTTGAGGGTTTATACTTC
.	TRBD2	TRBV4-1	TRBJ2-1	CASSQAGGGEPYNEQFF	TGCGCCAGCAGCCAAGCGGGCGGGGGGGAGCCCTACAATGAGCAGTTCTTC
.	TRBD1	TRBV5-6	TRBJ2-7	CASSRIRDSVLLDYEQYF	TGTGCCAGCAGCAGAATCCGGGACAGCGTACTTCTGGACTACGAGCAGTACTTC
.	TRBD1	TRBV4-2	TRBJ1-2	CASSHSGGRYGYTF	TGTGCCAGCAGCCATTCAGGGGGCAGGTATGGCTACACCTTC
.	.	TRBV6-1	TRBJ2-7	CASSEARRQYF	TGTGCCAGCAGTGAAGCGCGTAGGCAGTACTTC
.	.	TRBV28	TRBJ2-7	CASSLCGSGRLKNTYEQYF	TGTGCCAGCAGTTTATGCGGGAGTGGCCGACTGAAAAATACCTACGAGCAGTACTTC
.	.	TRBV27	TRBJ2-5	CASSFRDRLQETQYF	TGTGCCAGCAGTTTTCGTGACCGCCTCCAAGAGACCCAGTACTTC
.	.	TRBV28	TRBJ1-1	CASSRRVDTEAFF	TGTGCCAGCAGTCGAAGGGTTGACACTGAAGCTTTCTTT
.	.	TRBV19	TRBJ2-1	CASSIDSLPYNEQFF	TGTGCCAGTAGTATAGACAGTTTACCCTACAATGAGCAGTTCTTC
.	.	TRBV4-3	TRBJ1-4	CASRGLSEKLFF	TGCGCCAGCCGGGGGCTGAGTGAAAAACTGTTTTTT
.	TRBD1	TRBV28	TRBJ2-3	CASSYRTGGRGVGTDTQYF	TGTGCCAGCAGTTACCGGACAGGGGGCCGTGGAGTAGGCACAGATACGCAGTATTTT
once	TRBD1	TRBV2	TRBJ1-1	CASRGGRDRNTEAFF	TGTGCCAGCAGGGGGGGGAGGGACAGGAACACTGAAGCTTTCTTT
.	TRBD1	TRBV6-4	TRBJ2-7	CASSRTGGSYEQYF	TGTGCCAGCAGCCGGACAGGGGGGTCCTACGAGCAGTACTTC
.	TRBD2	TRBV14	TRBJ2-3	CASSHKREGRTDTQYF	TGTGCCAGCAGCCATAAGCGGGAGGGCCGTACAGATACGCAGTATTTT
.	TRBD1	TRBV29-1	TRBJ2-1	CSVQNPGQGAHNEQFF	TGCAGCGTCCAAAATCCGGGACAGGGGGCTCACAATGAGCAGTTCTTC
.	.	TRBV14	TRBJ2-2	CASSQEGGGSTGELFF	TGTGCCAGCAGCCAAGAAGGGGGTGGCTCCACCGGGGAGCTGTTTTTT
.	.	TRBV19	TRBJ2-5	CASSIGGYQETQYF	TGTGCCAGTAGTATAGGCGGGTACCAAGAGACCCAGTACTTC
.	.	TRBV27	TRBJ1-4	CASSLGQGLTNEKLFF	TGTGCCAGCAGTTTGGGGCAGGGTCTAACTAATGAAAAACTGTTTTTT
few	TRBD2	TRBV27	TRBJ2-1	CASSSLWREVAEQFF	TGTGCCAGCAGTTCCCTCTGGCGGGAGGTAGCTGAGCAGTTCTTC
.	.	TRBV27	TRBJ2-1	CASSSPRPLEHEQFF	TGTGCCAGCAGTTCCCCCAGGCCCCTCGAGCATGAGCAGTTCTTC
few	.	TRBV7-8	TRBJ1-1	CASSYGRKDTEAFF	TGTGCCAGCAGCTATGGCCGTAAGGACACTGAAGCTTTCTTT
.	.	TRBV27	TRBJ1-3	CASRGDRKSGNTIYF	TGTGCCAGCAGGGGAGACAGAAAGTCTGGAAACACCATATATTTT